These T cell receptor beta chains were read from a single sample in a study of T-cell reconstitution after alpha-beta-depleted transplantation in children. TCRdb reprocessed the PCR reads via MiXCR and lists one record per CDR3 protein. This table holds about 300,000 distinct CDR3 sequences, around 7.3% found once. The material was peripheral blood, obtained 360 days after TCRalphabeta/CD19-depleted stem cell transplant. The receptors were gathered from a female patient aged 2 to 10 who had a stem cell transplant for Fanconi anemia, so the T cells may come from the graft donor. CDR3s include the opening cysteine and the closing phenylalanine or tryptophan. The D gene is left open where the match is weak. For some rows the clone size is stated as once, few or many, or as a class when expanded; others skip it.

clone size,V gene,D gene,J gene,CDR3 protein,CDR3 DNA
.,TRBV7-2,.,TRBJ2-1,CASSFSSEQFF,TGTGCCAGCAGCTTTAGTTCCGAGCAGTTCTTC
many,TRBV12-3/TRBV12-4,TRBD2,TRBJ2-1,CASSPPSGGVPYNEQFF,TGTGCCAGCAGTCCCCCTAGCGGGGGGGTTCCCTACAATGAGCAGTTCTTC
few,TRBV5-1,.,TRBJ1-4,CASSLSQTNEKLFF,TGCGCCAGCAGCTTGTCACAAACTAATGAAAAACTGTTTTTT
many,TRBV12-3/TRBV12-4,.,TRBJ2-1,CASRNLNAYNEQFF,TGTGCCAGCAGAAATCTTAACGCCTACAATGAGCAGTTCTTC
few,TRBV6-1,.,TRBJ1-1,CASSGQVLTEAFF,TGTGCCAGCAGTGGACAGGTCCTCACTGAAGCTTTCTTT
many,TRBV15,.,TRBJ2-7,CATSTSDSYEQYF,TGTGCCACCAGCACTAGCGACTCCTACGAGCAGTACTTC
many,TRBV4-2,.,TRBJ2-5,CASSQVRQETQYF,TGTGCCAGCAGCCAAGTGCGGCAAGAGACCCAGTACTTC
few,TRBV6-5,TRBD1,TRBJ1-2,CASSYDREDGYTF,TGTGCCAGCAGTTATGACAGGGAGGATGGCTACACCTTC
.,TRBV11-1,TRBD1,TRBJ2-2,CASSFRPGDRGRRGELFF,TGTGCCAGCAGTTTTCGTCCCGGGGACAGGGGGCGCCGCGGGGAGCTGTTTTTT
few,TRBV20-1,TRBD1,TRBJ1-4,CSAYVPGQGTNEKLFF,TGCAGTGCTTATGTCCCGGGACAGGGAACTAATGAAAAACTGTTTTTT
.,TRBV28,TRBD1,TRBJ1-2,CASIALGDRGPMVSYGYTF,TGTGCCAGCATCGCGTTAGGGGACAGGGGCCCCATGGTGTCCTATGGCTACACCTTC
many,TRBV4-2,TRBD2,TRBJ2-2,CASSQDLTSDYTGELFF,TGTGCCAGCAGCCAAGATTTGACTAGCGACTACACCGGGGAGCTGTTTTTT
.,TRBV20-1,TRBD2,TRBJ2-1,CSARVAGGGARNEQFF,TGCAGTGCTAGAGTTGCGGGCGGGGGGGCAAGGAATGAGCAGTTCTTC
many,TRBV7-3,.,TRBJ2-2,CASSLGRGLAVGELFF,TGTGCCAGCAGCTTAGGGCGAGGACTCGCAGTCGGGGAGCTGTTTTTT
many,TRBV20-1,.,TRBJ2-7,CSARDLGEQYF,TGCAGTGCTAGAGATCTGGGCGAGCAGTACTTC
many,TRBV5-1,.,TRBJ2-5,CASSSSAYGETQYF,TGCGCCAGCAGCTCTAGTGCGTACGGGGAGACCCAGTACTTC
many,TRBV20-1,TRBD1,TRBJ2-5,CSAVGSGTAIQETQYF,TGCAGTGCTGTCGGTTCCGGGACAGCTATCCAAGAGACCCAGTACTTC
many,TRBV12-3/TRBV12-4,TRBD2,TRBJ2-7,CASSPHPAGVGEQYF,TGTGCCAGCAGTCCCCACCCGGCGGGGGTGGGGGAGCAGTACTTC
few,TRBV20-1,.,TRBJ1-4,CSASRVQGHEKLFF,TGCAGTGCTAGTCGGGTGCAGGGGCATGAAAAACTGTTTTTT
few,TRBV5-1,TRBD2,TRBJ2-3,CASSFLAAGVSTDTQYF,TGCGCCAGCAGCTTTTTGGCAGCGGGGGTGAGCACAGATACGCAGTATTTT